This T cell receptor (beta chain) was found in a study of Ad26.COV2.S vaccination and SARS-CoV-2 variants. TCRdb's copy holds only in-frame clones and misses some; the assay was immunoSEQ multiplex PCR. Of about 680,000 clones in the sample, 89% are singletons; the top ten hold roughly 1.5%. Only one count was recorded for this clone. What it binds is unknown. Whole-study findings and limits: In vaccinated individuals, spike-specific CD8+ and CD4+ T cell responses reportedly displayed substantial breadth. Researchers cautioned that TCR breadth and depth analyses may have underestimated total T cell responses.

Treatment given: roughly 19 received Ad26.COV2.S at low or high dose, single or two shots; 5 received placebo; per-sample allocation not given. At day 63 after the first vaccine or placebo injection, samples were drawn. The individual, an adult aged 18-55 years, was a donor in Boston. SARS-CoV-2 spike from the Wuhan strain was encoded by the vaccine, an Ad26 vector. Germline loops: CDR1 SGHDN, CDR2 FVKESK. The CDR3 covers 15 residues. Trimming removed 4 bases from V and 4 bases from J, with 16 bases in between. The V gene is TRBV14, the J gene TRBJ2-5; TRBD2 might be the D (6 bases). The origin of this receptor is a person between 18 and 59 years old who received the Ad26.COV2.S COVID-19 vaccine or a placebo. The sample consisted of peripheral blood, taken in a trial of Ad26.COV2.S vaccine versus placebo. CDR3 sequence reads: CASSRLGLPIETQYF. CDR3 DNA: TGTGCCAGCAGCCGCCTGGGACTGCCGATAGAGACCCAGTACTTC.